The source of this TCR beta chain is a study of neurological immune-mediated disorders. General study results and limits: Sharing of CDR3 amino acid sequences among expanded clones across subjects was absent, suggesting private repertoires in all groups. While HTLV-1-associated myelopathy showed the greatest TCR clonal expansion, multiple sclerosis showed the least, falling below healthy controls.

The V gene's germline CDR1 is DFQATT and CDR2 SNEGSKA (reference sequence). The CDR3 is made up of 13 amino acids. V was pared by 7 bases and J by 6 bases, with 7 bases of the junction left unmatched. TCRdb re-analysed the 5' RACE reads in MiXCR, keeping a single row per CDR3 protein. The table lists 50,000 or so distinct CDR3 sequences, roughly 3.5% of them singletons. This clonotype showed up just a few times. The antigen is undetermined. This sequence may be a read error, since a much larger clone differs from it by one base. This receptor was taken from a woman aged 55-70 years with multiple sclerosis. This sequence joins TRBV20-1 and TRBJ1-4; 8 bases are a match to TRBD1. The sequencing input was PBMCs. The CDR3 DNA sequence: TGCAGTGATGGACAGGGCCTAGATGAAAAACTGTTTTTT. This encodes CSDGQGLDEKLFF.